This T cell receptor beta chain was sequenced in a study of T cells in Graves' hyperthyroidism and ophthalmopathy. Trimming removed 6 bases at V and 3 bases at J, with 18 bases between. CDR1 is MDHEN, CDR2 SYDVKM, per germline. The CDR3 covers 15 residues. In this sample, this clonotype turned up many times. RNA transcripts gave rise to amplified TCR beta CDR3 regions. The TCR CDR3 was amplified in a first-round RT-PCR using the HTBI primer set. TCRdb re-called the multiplex PCR reads through MiXCR, storing one row per CDR3 protein. The table records about 590,000 distinct CDR3 sequences, over 12% of them present only once.

Sequenced input: blood. This clonotype was sampled from a woman aged 18-30 years with Graves' ophthalmopathy. V and J are TRBV28 and TRBJ2-7; a possible D gene is TRBD2 (6 bases). DNA for the CDR3: TGTGCCAGCAGCCAAACACCCTACGGGAGCTACGAGCAGTACTTC. Protein product: CASSQTPYGSYEQYF.